Listed here are 4 T cell receptor beta chains from one sample, sequenced in a study of CD8+CD57+ T cells in acquired aplastic anemia. Both TCR beta VDJ combination and CDR3 sequence profiling were carried out. Genomic DNA was the template for this profiling. One entry per CDR3 protein, called by TCRdb with MiXCR from the reads. The repertoire consists of roughly 81,000 distinct CDR3 sequences, with 40% to 50% occurring once and the leading ten covering approximately 61%. Sequencing was carried out using sorted CD4+, CD8+, or CD8+CD57+ T cells (not recorded which) from PBMCs. All receptors derive from a human donor in good health, serving as a control.

The chain couples TRBV2 to TRBJ2-3; the match to TRBD1 covers 9 bases. The junction had 2 bases not matched to a gene; V was cut back by 8 bases and J by 2 bases. The CDR3 loop spans 13 amino acids. CDR1 and CDR2 from the germline V gene are SNHLY and FYNNEI. CDR3 DNA sequence: TGTGCCAGCGGGGACAGGGACACAGATACGCAGTATTTT. Its protein product is CASGDRDTDTQYF.

This clonotype was detected many times. At one end the junction does not follow the germline gene, possibly because of a read error. This CDR3 reads CASTPSGDTQYF. The CDR3 DNA reads TGCGCCAGCACCCCCAGTGGGGATACGCAGTATTTT. This rearrangement joins TRBV25-1 to TRBJ2-3; D remains ambiguous. CDR1 and CDR2 from the germline V gene are MGHDK and SYGVNS. CDR3 length: 12 residues. Based on the CDR3 plus reference TRBV25-1 and TRBJ2-3, the full variable domain is EADIYQTPRYLVIGTGKKITLECSQTMGHDKMYWYQQDPGMELHLIHYSYGVNSTEKGDLSSESTVSRIRTEHFPLTLESARPSHTSQYLCASTPSGDTQYFGPGTRLTVL.

This clonotype was counted only a few times. The chain couples TRBV2 to TRBJ1-4; D call uncertain. The germline CDR1 and CDR2 sequences are SNHLY and FYNNEI. This CDR3 is 13 amino acids long. With 3 bases removed from V and 12 bases from J, the gap between germline ends came to 14 bases. CDR3 bases: TGTGCCAGCAGTGAGGGAAACATGGGAGAACTGTTTTTT. Its translation is CASSEGNMGELFF.

The chain links TRBV24-1 to TRBJ1-5; D may be TRBD1 (5 bases). CDR3 size: 15 residues. Germline assignment: CDR1 KGHDR and CDR2 SFDVKD. V gave up 2 bases and J gave up 3 bases, with 10 bases separating them. The CDR3 is CATSDSTGPNQPQHF. The DNA of the CDR3 is TGTGCCACCAGTGATTCTACAGGACCCAATCAGCCCCAGCATTTT.